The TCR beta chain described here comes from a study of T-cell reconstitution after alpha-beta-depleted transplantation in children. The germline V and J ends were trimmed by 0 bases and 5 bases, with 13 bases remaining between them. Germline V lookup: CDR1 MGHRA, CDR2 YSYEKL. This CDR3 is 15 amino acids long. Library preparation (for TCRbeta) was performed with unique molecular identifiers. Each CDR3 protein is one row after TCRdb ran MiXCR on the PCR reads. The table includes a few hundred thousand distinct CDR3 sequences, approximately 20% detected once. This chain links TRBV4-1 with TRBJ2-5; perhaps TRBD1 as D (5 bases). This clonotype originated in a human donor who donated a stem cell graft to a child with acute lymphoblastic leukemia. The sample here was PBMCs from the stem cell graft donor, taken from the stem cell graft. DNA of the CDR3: TGCGCCAGCAGCCAAGATCTAGGGGTGTGGGAGACCCAGTACTTC. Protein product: CASSQDLGVWETQYF.